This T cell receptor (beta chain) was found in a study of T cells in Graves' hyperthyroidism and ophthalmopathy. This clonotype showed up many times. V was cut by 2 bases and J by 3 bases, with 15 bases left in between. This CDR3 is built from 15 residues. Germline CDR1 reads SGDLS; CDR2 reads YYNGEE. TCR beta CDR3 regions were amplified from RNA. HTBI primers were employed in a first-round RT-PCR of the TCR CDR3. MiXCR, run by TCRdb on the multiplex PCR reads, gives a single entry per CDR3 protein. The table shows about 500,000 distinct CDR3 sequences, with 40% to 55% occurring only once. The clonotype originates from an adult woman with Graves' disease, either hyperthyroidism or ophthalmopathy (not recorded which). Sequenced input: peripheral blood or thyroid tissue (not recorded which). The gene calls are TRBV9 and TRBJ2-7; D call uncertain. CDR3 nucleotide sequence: TGTGCCAGCAGCGTCTACAGTCAGGCGATCTACGAGCAGTACTTC. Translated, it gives CASSVYSQAIYEQYF.